Here is one TCR beta chain with its context. This CDR3 is also generated by other DNA sequences in the sample. This sample was included in a study of blood T cell repertoires in COVID-19. Overall study: Collection of acute and convalescent COVID-19 samples took place in the United States, Italy and Spain.

The CDR3 extends over 16 amino acids. The junction had 4 bases not matched to a gene; V was cut back by 1 base and J by 8 bases. Per the germline V gene, CDR1 is LGHDT and CDR2 is YNNKEL (reference sequence). Clones were sequenced by immunoSEQ multiplex PCR, and TCRdb holds only the in-frame ones, with some missing. The repertoire consists of some 170,000 clones, with more than 75% occurring once and the leading ten covering 18%. The sequenced sample consisted of peripheral blood. The receptor's source is a man in his fifties or sixties with active or convalescent COVID-19. The V and J genes are TRBV3-1 (or the pseudogene TRBV3-2) and TRBJ2-1; TRBD2 matches at 14 bases. The CDR3 DNA sequence: TGTGCCAGCAGCCAAGCGGGACTAGCGGGAGACCATGAGCAGTTCTTC. Translating gives CASSQAGLAGDHEQFF.